This TCR beta chain was identified during a study of molecular identifiers for immune sequencing clone quantification. One entry per CDR3 protein results from TCRdb running MiXCR on the PCR reads. The sample has over 550,000 distinct CDR3 sequences; over 25% are singletons. This clonotype occurred many times. CDR1 and CDR2 (germline): LGHNA, YSLEER. There are 15 residues in the CDR3. Trimming shortened V by 4 bases and J by 4 bases, and 13 bases separated the two germline ends. The V and J genes are TRBV4-3 and TRBJ1-4; a weak D match, TRBD1 (5 bases). Sequenced material: naive CD8+ T cells from blood, with Jurkat cell RNA spiked in. Subset specified: FACS-sorted CD8+CD4-CCR7+CD45RA+ naive T cells. This TCR was recovered from a human donor in good health. Some libraries in this study had Jurkat cell RNA spiked in. The CDR3 nucleotides are TGCGCCAGCAGCCCAAGGGACGGGATTAATGAAAAACTGTTTTTT. Translating it yields CASSPRDGINEKLFF.